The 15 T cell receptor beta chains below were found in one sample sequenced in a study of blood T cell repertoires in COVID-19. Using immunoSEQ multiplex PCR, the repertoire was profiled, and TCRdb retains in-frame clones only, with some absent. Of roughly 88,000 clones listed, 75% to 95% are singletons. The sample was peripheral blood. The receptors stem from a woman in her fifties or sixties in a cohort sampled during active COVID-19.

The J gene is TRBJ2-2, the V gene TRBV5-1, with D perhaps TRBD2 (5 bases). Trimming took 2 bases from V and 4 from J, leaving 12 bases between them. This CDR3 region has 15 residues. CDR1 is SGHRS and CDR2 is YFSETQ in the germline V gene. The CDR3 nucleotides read TGCGCCAGCAGCTTAGGAACTAGTATCACCGGGGAGCTGTTTTTT. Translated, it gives CASSLGTSITGELFF.

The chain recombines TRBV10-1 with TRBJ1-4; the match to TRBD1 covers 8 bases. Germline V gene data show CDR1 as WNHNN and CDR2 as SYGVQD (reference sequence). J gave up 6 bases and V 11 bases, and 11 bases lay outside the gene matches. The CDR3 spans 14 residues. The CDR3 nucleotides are TGCGCCCCCGGACAGGGCGAGGCGGATGAAAAACTGTTTTTT. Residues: CAPGQGEADEKLFF.

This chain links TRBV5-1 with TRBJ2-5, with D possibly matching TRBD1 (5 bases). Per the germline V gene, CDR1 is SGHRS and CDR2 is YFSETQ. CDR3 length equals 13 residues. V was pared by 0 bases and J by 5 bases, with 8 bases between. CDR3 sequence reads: CASSLGGLETQYF. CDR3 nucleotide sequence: TGCGCCAGCAGCTTGGGGGGCTTGGAGACCCAGTACTTC.

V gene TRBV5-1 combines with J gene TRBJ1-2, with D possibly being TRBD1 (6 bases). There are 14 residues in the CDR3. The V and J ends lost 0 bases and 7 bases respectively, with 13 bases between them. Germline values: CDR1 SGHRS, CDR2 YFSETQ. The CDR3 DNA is TGCGCCAGCAGCTTGGAGGGGGTTGCCTCTGGCTACACCTTC. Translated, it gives CASSLEGVASGYTF.

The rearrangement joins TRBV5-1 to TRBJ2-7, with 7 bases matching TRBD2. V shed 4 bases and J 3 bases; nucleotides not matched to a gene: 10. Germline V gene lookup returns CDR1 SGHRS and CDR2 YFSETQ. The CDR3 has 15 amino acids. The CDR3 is CASSPGLSPNYEQYF. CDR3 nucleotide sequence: TGCGCCAGCAGCCCGGGACTATCGCCGAACTACGAGCAGTACTTC.

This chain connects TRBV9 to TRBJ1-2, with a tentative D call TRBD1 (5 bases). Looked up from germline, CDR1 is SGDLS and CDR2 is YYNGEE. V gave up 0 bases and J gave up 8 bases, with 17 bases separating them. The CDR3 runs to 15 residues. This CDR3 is CASSVVSNRIYGYTF. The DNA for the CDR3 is TGTGCCAGCAGCGTAGTCTCCAACAGGATCTACGGCTACACCTTC. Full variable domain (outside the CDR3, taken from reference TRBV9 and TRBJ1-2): DSGVTQTPKHLITATGQRVTLRCSPRSGDLSVYWYQQSLDQGLQFLIQYYNGEERAKGNILERFSAQQFPDLHSELNLSSLELGDSALYFCASSVVSNRIYGYTFGSGTRLTVV.

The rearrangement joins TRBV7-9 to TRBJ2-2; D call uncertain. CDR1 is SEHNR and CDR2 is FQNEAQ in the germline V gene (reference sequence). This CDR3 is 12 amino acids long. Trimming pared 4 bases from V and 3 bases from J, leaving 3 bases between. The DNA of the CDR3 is TGTGCCAGCAGCTCATACACCGGGGAGCTGTTTTTT. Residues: CASSSYTGELFF.

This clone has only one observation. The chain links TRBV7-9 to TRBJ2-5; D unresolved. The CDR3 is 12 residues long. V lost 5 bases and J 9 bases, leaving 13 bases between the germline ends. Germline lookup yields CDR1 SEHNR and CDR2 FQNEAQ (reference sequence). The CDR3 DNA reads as TGTGCCAGCAGCCCTAGTGGGTCGGCCCAGTACTTC. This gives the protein CASSPSGSAQYF.

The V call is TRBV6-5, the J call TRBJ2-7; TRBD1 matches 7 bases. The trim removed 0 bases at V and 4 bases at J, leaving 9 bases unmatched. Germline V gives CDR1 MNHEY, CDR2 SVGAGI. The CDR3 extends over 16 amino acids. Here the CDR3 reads CASSYSGGRGSYEQYF. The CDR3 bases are TGTGCCAGCAGTTACTCAGGTGGCAGGGGGTCGTACGAGCAGTACTTC.

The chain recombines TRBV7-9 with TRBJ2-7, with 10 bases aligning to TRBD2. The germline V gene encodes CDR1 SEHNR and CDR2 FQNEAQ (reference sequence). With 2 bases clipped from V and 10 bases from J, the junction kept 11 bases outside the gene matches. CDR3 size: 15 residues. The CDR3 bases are TGTGCCAGCAGCTTAACACGGGGACTAGCGCCGATCCAGTACTTC. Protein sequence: CASSLTRGLAPIQYF.

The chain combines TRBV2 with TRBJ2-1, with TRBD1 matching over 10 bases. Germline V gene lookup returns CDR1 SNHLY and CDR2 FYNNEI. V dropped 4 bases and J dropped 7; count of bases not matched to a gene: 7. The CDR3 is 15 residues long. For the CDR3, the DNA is TGTGCCAGCAGTGCAGACAGGGGGCGAGGGAATGAGCAGTTCTTC. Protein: CASSADRGRGNEQFF.

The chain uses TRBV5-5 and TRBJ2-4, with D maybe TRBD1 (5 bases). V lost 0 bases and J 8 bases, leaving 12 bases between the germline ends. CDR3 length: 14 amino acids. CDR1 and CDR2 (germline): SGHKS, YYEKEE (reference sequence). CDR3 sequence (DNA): TGTGCCAGCAGCTTGGGAGCCAGGGTCGACATTCAGTACTTC. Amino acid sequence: CASSLGARVDIQYF. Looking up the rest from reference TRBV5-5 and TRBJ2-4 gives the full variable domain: DAGVTQSPTHLIKTRGQQVTLRCSPISGHKSVSWYQQVLGQGPQFIFQYYEKEERGRGNFPDRFSARQFPNYSSELNVNALLLGDSALYLCASSLGARVDIQYFGAGTRLSVL.

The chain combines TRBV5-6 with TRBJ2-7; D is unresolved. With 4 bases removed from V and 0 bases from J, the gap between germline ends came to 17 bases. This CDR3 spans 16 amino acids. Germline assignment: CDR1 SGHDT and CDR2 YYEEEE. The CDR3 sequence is CASSEPRGRRSYEQYF. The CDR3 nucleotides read TGTGCCAGCAGCGAACCCCGTGGGCGCCGCTCCTACGAGCAGTACTTC.

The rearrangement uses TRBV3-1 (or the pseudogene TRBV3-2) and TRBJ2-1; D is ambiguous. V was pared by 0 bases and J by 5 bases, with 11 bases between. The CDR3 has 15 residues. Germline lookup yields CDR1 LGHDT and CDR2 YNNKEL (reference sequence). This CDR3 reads CASSQDRTSHNEQFF. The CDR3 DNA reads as TGTGCCAGCAGCCAAGATCGAACTTCGCACAATGAGCAGTTCTTC.

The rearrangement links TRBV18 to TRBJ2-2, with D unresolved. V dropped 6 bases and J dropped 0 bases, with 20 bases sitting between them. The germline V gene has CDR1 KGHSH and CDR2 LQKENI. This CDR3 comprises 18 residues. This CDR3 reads CASSTNAPAFANTGELFF. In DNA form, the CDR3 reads TGTGCCAGCTCGACAAACGCTCCGGCCTTCGCGAACACCGGGGAGCTGTTTTTT.